The present entry profiles one TCR beta chain with its context. TCRdb keeps only in-frame clones here, not all; method: immunoSEQ multiplex PCR. The table includes over 80,000 clones, around 91% detected once. V trimming: 0 bases; J trimming: 4 bases; junction bases outside the gene matches: 8. Germline assignment: CDR1 SGHTS and CDR2 YDEGEE. There are 17 residues in the CDR3. The data were taken from a study of control samples from healthy donors and cancer patients. The clonotype was recovered from a man aged 25 to 45 in good health. The gene calls are TRBV5-8 and TRBJ2-7; TRBD1 agrees at 12 bases. The sample consisted of blood. For the CDR3, the DNA is TGTGCCAGCAGCTTGGTAGGGACAGGGGGCCTTGGGTACGAGCAGTACTTC. Encoded protein: CASSLVGTGGLGYEQYF.